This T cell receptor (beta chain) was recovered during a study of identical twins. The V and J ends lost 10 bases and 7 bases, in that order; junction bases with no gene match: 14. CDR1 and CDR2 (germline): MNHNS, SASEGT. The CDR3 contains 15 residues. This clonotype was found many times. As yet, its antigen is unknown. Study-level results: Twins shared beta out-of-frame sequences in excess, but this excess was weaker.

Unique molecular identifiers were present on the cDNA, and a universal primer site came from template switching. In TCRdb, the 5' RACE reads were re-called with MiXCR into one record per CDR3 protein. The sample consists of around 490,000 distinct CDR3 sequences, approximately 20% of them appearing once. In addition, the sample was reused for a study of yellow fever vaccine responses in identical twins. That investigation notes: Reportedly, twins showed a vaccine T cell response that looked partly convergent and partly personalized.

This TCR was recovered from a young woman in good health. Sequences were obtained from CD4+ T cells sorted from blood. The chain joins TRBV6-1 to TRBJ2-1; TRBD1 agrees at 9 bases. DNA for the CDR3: TGTGCCACCCGGGGGCGGGACAGGGTCCAAAATGAGCAGTTCTTC. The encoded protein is CATRGRDRVQNEQFF.